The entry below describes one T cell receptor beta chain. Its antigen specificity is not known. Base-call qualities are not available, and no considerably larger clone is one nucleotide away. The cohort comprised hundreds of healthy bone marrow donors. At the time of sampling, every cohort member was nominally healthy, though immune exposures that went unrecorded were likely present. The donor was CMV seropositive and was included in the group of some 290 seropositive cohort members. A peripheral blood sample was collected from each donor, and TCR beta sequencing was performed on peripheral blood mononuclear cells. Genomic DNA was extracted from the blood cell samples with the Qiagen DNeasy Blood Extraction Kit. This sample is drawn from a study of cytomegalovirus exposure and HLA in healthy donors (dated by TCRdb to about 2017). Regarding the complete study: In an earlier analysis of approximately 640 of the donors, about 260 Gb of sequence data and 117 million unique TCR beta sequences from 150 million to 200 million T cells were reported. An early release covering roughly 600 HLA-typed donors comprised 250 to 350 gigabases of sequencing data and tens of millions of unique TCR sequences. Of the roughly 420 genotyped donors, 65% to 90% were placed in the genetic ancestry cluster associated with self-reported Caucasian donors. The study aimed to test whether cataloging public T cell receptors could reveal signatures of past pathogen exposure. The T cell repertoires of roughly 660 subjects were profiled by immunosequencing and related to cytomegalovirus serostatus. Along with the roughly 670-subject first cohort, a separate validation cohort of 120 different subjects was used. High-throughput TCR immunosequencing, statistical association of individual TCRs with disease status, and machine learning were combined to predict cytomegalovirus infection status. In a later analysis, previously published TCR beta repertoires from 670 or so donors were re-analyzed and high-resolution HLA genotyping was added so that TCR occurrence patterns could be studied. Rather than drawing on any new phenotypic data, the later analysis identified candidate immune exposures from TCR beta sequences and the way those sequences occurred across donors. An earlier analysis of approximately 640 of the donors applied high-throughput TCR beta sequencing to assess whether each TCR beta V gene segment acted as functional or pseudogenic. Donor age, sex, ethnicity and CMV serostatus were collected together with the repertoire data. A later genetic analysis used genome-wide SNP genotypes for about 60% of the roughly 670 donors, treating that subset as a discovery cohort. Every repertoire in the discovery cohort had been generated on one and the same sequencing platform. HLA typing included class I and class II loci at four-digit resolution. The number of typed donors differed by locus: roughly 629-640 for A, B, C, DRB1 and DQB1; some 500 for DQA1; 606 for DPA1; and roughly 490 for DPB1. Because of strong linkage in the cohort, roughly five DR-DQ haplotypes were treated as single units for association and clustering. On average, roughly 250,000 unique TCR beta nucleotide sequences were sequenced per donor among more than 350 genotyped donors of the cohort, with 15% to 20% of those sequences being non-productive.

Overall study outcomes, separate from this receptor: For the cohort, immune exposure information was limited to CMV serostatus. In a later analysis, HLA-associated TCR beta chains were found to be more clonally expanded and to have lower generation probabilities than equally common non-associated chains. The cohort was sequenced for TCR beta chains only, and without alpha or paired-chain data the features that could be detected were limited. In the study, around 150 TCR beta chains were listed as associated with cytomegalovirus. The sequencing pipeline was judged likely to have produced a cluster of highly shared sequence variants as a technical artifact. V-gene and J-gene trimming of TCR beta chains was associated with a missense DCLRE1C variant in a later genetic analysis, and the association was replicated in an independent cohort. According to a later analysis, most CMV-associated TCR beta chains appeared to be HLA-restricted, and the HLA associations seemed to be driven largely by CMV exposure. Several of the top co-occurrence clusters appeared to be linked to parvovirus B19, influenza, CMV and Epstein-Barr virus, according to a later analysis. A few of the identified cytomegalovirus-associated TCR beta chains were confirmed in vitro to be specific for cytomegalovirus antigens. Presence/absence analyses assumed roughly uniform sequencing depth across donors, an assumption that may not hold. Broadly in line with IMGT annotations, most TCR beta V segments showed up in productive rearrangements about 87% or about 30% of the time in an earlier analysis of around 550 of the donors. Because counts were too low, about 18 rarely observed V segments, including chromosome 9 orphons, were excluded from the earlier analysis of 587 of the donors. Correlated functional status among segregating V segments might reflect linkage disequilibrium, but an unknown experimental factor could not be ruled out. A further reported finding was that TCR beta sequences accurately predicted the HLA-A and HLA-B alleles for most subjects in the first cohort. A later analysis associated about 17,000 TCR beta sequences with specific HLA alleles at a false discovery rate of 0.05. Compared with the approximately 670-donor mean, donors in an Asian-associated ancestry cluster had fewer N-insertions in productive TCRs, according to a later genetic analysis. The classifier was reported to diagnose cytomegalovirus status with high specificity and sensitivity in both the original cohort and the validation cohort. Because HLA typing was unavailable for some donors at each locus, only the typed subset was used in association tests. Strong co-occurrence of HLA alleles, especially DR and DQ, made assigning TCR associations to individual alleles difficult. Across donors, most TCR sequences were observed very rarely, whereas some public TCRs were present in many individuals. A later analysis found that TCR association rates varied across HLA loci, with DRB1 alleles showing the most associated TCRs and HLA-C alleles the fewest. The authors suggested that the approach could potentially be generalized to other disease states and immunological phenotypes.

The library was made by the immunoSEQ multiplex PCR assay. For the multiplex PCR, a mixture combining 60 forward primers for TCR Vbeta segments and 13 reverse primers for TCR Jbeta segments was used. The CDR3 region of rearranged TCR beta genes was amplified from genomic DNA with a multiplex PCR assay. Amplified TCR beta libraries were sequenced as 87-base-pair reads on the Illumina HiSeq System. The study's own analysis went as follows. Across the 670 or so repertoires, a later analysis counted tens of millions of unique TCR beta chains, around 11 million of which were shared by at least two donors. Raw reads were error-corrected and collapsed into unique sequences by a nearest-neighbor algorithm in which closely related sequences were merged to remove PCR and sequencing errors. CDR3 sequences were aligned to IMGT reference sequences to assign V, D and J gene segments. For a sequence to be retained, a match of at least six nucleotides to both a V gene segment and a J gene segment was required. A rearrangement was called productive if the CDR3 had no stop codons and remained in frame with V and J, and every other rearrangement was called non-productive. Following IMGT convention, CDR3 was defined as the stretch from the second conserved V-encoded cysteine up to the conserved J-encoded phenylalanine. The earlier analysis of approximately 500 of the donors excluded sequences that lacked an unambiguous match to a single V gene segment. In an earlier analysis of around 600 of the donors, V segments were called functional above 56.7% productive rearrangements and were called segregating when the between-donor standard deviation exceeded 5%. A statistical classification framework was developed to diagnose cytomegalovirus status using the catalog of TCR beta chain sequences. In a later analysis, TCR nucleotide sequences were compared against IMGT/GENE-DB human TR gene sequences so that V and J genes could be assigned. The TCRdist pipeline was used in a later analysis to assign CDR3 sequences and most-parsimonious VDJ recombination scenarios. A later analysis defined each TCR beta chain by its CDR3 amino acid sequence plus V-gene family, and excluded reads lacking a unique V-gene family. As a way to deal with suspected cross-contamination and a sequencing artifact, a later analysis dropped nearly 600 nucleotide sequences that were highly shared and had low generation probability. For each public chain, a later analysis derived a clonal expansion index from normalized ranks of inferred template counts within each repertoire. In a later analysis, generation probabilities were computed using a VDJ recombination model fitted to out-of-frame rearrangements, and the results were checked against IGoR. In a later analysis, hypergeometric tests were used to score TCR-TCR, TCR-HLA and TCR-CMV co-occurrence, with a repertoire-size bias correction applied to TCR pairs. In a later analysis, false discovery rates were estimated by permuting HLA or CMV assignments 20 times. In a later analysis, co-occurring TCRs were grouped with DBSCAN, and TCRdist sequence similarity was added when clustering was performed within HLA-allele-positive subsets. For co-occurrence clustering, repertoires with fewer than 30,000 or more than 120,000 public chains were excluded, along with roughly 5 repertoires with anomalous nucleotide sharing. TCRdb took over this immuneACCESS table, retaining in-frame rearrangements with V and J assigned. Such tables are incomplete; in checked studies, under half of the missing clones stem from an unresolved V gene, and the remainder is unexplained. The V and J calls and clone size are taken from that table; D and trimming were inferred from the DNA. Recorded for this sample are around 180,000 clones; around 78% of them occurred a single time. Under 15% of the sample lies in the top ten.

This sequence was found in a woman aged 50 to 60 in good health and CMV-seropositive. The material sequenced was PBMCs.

The DNA sequence is as follows: TGTGCCAGCAGCTTGGATTGGGGCAGGGGCTACGAGCAGTACTTC. The resulting protein is CASSLDWGRGYEQYF. The chain is encoded by TRBV5-6 joined to TRBJ2-7, and possibly TRBD1, on 6 matching bases. V is pared back by 0 bases and J by 3 bases, with 13 bases lying between the germline termini. According to the germline V gene, CDR1 reads SGHDT and CDR2 reads YYEEEE. The CDR3 starts with the cysteine, ends with the phenylalanine, and has 15 residues. The only DNA kept is the CDR3, 45 bases in frame from the first base.